This T cell receptor beta chain originates from a study of blood T cell repertoires in COVID-19. Study summary: Collection of acute and convalescent COVID-19 samples took place in the United States, Italy and Spain. PBMCs, B-cell-depleted T cells, or T cells were the source of the cDNA or gDNA that made up the material.

TCRdb's copy holds only in-frame clones and misses some; the assay was immunoSEQ multiplex PCR. The table has about 75,000 clones, roughly 90% seen once. The specimen sequenced was peripheral blood. The TCR originated in a human donor in a cohort sampled during active COVID-19.

CDR3 sequence (DNA): TGTGCCAGCAGCCCTATCGGACTTAGCACAGATACGCAGTATTTT. Amino acid sequence: CASSPIGLSTDTQYF. The chain combines TRBV7-8 with TRBJ2-3, with a possible D match to TRBD2 (5 bases). Germline loops: CDR1 SGHVS, CDR2 FQNEAQ. V lost 5 bases, J lost 0 bases, and 12 bases lay in between. The CDR3 spans 15 residues.